This entry features one T cell receptor beta chain sequence. Looked up from germline, CDR1 is LNHDA and CDR2 is SQIVND (reference sequence). V lost 5 bases to trimming and J lost 0 bases, with 16 bases between them. The CDR3 loop spans 17 amino acids. These data belong to a study of cytomegalovirus exposure and HLA in healthy donors. This PCR relied on a set of 60 Vbeta primers and 13 Jbeta primers. Profiling relied on immunoSEQ multiplex PCR, and the TCRdb table lists in-frame clones only, not all of them. The table has 150,000 to 180,000 clones, more than 75% seen once. The source is a woman in her thirties or forties in good health and CMV-seropositive. Sequencing was done on a sample of PBMCs. This chain connects TRBV19 to TRBJ2-2, with D maybe TRBD2 (6 bases). The CDR3 is CASSPPLARANTGELFF. CDR3 bases: TGTGCCAGTAGTCCCCCGCTAGCGAGAGCGAACACCGGGGAGCTGTTTTTT.